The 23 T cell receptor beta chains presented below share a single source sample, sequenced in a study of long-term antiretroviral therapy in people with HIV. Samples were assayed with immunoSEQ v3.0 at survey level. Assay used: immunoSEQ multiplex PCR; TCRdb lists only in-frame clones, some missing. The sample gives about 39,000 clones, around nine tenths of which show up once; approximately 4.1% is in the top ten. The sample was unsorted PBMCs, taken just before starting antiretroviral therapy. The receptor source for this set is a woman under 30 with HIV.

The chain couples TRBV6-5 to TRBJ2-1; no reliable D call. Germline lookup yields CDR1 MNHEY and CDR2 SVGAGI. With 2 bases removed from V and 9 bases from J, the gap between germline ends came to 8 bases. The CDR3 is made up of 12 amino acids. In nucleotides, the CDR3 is TGTGCCAGCAGTTACAAACAGTCTGAGCAGTTCTTC. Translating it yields CASSYKQSEQFF.

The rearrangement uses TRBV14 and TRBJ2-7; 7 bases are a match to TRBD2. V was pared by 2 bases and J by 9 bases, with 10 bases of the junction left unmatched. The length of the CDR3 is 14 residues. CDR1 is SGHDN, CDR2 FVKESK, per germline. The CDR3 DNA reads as TGTGCCAGCAGCCAACACCTCCCTCGCGGGAGGCAGTACTTC. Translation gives CASSQHLPRGRQYF.

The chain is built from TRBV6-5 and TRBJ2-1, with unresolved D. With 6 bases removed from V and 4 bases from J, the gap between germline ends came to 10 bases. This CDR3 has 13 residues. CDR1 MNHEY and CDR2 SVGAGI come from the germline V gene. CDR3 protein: CASSYSRYNEQFF. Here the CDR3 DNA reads TGTGCCAGCAGCTACAGTAGGTACAATGAGCAGTTCTTC.

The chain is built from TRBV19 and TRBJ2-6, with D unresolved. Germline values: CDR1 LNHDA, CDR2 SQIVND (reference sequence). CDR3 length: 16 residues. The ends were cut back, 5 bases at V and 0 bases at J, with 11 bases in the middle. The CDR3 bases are TGTGCCAGTAGTCAACAAATCTCCTCTGGGGCCAACGTCCTGACTTTC. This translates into CASSQQISSGANVLTF.

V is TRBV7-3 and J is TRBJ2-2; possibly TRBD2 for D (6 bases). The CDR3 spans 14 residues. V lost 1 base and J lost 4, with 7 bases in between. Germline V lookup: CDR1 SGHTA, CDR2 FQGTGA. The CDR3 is CASSLKTSTGELFF. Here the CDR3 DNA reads TGTGCCAGCAGCTTAAAGACTAGCACCGGGGAGCTGTTTTTT.

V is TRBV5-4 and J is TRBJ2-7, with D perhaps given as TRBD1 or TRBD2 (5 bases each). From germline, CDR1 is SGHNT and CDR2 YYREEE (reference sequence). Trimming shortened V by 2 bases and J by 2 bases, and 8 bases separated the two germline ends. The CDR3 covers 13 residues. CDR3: CASSFEGTYEQYF. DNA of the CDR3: TGTGCCAGCAGCTTCGAGGGGACCTACGAGCAGTACTTC.

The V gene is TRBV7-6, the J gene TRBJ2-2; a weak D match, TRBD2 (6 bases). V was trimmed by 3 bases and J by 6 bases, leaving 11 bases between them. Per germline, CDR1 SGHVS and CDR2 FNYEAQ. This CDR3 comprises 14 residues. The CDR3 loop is CASSFSSVAGELFF. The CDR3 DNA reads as TGTGCCAGCAGCTTCTCTAGCGTCGCCGGGGAGCTGTTTTTT.

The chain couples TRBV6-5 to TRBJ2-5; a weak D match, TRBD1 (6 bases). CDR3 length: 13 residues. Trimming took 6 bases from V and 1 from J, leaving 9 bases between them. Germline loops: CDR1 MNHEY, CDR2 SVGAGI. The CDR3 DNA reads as TGTGCCAGCAGGTACAGGGTCCAAGAGACCCAGTACTTC. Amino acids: CASRYRVQETQYF.

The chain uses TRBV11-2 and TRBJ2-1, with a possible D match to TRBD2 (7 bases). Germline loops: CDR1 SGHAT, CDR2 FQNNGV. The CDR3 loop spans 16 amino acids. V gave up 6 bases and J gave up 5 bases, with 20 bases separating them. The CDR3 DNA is TGTGCCAGCAGTCATTCGGGGGGCAGGGCTAACAATGAGCAGTTCTTC. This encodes CASSHSGGRANNEQFF.

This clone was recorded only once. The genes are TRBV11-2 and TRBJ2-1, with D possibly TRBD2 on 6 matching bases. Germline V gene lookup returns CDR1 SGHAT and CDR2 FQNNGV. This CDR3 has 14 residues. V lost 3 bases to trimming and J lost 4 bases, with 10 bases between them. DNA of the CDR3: TGTGCCAGCAGCTTTAGGAGGGGATACAATGAGCAGTTCTTC. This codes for CASSFRRGYNEQFF.

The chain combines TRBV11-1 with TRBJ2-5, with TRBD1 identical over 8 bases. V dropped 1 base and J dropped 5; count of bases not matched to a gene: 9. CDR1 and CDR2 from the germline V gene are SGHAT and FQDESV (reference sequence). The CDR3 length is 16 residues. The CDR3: CASSLVAGGLVETQYF. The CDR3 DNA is TGTGCCAGCAGCTTAGTGGCAGGGGGCTTAGTGGAGACCCAGTACTTC.

The CDR3 DNA sequence: TGTGCCAGCAGCCCAGGGACAGCCGGGGAGCTGTTTTTT. It translates to CASSPGTAGELFF. J is TRBJ2-2 and V is TRBV5-4, with 7 nucleotides matching TRBD1. The trim removed 4 bases at V and 6 bases at J, leaving 3 bases unmatched. The CDR3 has 13 residues. Looked up from germline, CDR1 is SGHNT and CDR2 is YYREEE (reference sequence).

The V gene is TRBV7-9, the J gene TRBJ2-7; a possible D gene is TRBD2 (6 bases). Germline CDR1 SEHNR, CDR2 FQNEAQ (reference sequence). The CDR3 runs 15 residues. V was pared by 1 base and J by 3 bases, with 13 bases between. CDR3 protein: CASSLESGSIYEQYF. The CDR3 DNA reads TGTGCCAGCAGCTTAGAATCCGGGAGTATCTACGAGCAGTACTTC.

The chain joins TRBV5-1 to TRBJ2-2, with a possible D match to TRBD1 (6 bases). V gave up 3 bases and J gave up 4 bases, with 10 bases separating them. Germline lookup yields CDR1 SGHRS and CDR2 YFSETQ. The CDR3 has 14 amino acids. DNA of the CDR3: TGCGCCAGCAGCTCGGGACACCCCACCGGGGAGCTGTTTTTT. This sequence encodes CASSSGHPTGELFF.

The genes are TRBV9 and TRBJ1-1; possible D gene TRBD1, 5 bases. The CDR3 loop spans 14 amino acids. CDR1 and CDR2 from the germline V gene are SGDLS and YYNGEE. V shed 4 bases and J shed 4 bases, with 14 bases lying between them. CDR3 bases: TGTGCCAGCAGCCCGACGCCGAGGGGCACTGAAGCTTTCTTT. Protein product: CASSPTPRGTEAFF.

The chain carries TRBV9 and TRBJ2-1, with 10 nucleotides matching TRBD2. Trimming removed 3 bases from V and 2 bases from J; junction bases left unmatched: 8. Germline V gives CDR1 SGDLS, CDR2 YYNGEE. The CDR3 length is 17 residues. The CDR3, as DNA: TGTGCCAGCAGCGGCCCGACTACTAGCGGGACCTACAATGAGCAGTTCTTC. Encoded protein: CASSGPTTSGTYNEQFF.

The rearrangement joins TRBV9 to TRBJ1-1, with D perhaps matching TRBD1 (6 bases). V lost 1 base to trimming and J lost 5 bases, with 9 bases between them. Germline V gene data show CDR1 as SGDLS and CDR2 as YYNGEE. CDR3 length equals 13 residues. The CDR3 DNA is TGTGCCAGCAGCGTAAAAGGGGGGACTGAAGCTTTCTTT. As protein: CASSVKGGTEAFF.

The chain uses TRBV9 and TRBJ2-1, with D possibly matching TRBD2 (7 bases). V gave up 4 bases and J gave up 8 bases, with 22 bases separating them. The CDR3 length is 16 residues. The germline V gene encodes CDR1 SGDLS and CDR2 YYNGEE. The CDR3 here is CASSLNPGAGAHEQFF. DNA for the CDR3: TGTGCCAGCAGCCTCAACCCGGGGGCGGGAGCACATGAGCAGTTCTTC.

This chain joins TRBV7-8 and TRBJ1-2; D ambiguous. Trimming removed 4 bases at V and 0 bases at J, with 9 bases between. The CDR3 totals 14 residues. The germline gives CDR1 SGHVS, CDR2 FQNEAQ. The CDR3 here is CASSSVPANYGYTF. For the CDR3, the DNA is TGTGCCAGCAGCTCTGTCCCAGCTAACTATGGCTACACCTTC.

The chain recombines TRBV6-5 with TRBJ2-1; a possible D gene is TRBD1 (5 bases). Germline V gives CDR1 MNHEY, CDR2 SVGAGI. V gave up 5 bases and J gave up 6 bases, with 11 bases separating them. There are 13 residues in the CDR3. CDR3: CASSQGIGNEQFF. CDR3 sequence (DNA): TGTGCCAGCAGTCAGGGTATCGGCAATGAGCAGTTCTTC.

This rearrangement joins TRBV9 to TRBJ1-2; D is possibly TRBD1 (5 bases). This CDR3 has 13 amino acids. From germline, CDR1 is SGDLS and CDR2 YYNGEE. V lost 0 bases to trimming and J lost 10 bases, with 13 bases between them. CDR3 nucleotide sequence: TGTGCCAGCAGCGTAGGGCAGGGAGACGCCTACACCTTC. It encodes CASSVGQGDAYTF.

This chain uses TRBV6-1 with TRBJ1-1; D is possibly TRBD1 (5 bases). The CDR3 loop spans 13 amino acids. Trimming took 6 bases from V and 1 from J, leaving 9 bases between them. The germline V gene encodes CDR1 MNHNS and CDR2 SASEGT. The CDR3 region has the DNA TGTGCCAGCAGCACGACAGAGAACACTGAAGCTTTCTTT. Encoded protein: CASSTTENTEAFF.

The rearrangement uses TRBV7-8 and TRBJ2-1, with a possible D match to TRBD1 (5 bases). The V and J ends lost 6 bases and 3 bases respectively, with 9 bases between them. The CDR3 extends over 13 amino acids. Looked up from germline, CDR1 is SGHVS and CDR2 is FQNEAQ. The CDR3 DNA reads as TGTGCCAGCAGGCCAGACAGCTACAATGAGCAGTTCTTC. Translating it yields CASRPDSYNEQFF. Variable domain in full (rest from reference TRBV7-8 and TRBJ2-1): GAGVSQSPRYKVAKRGQDVALRCDPISGHVSLFWYQQALGQGPEFLTYFQNEAQLDKSGLPSDRFFAERPEGSVSTLKIQRTQQEDSAVYLCASRPDSYNEQFFGPGTRLTVL.